The entry below gives a single T cell receptor (beta chain) sequence along with its context. The sample belongs to a study of T cell responses to AZD1222 COVID-19 vaccine. The protocol was immunoSEQ multiplex PCR, while the TCRdb copy is restricted to in-frame clones and leaves out a portion. The sample includes fewer than 100,000 clones, around nine tenths of them seen just once. CDR3 length: 15 residues. CDR1 is SGHNT, CDR2 YYREEE, per germline (reference sequence). The V end was cut by 4 bases, the J end by 9 bases, with 17 bases between. The source material was peripheral blood, sampled 28 days after the second AZD1222 dose. The TCR originated in an adult who received the AZD1222 COVID-19 vaccine. This chain uses TRBV5-4 with TRBJ1-6, with D possibly being TRBD1 (6 bases). The CDR3 DNA reads TGTGCCAGCAGCATGGGGGCTACAGGGCGTTCACCCCTCCACTTT. Protein product: CASSMGATGRSPLHF.